This TCR beta chain was captured by sequencing in a study of T cells in Graves' hyperthyroidism and ophthalmopathy. RNA transcripts served as the template for amplifying TCR beta CDR3 regions. Researchers ran a first-round RT-PCR on the TCR CDR3 using the HTBI primer set. TCRdb passed the multiplex PCR reads through MiXCR, listing each CDR3 protein once. The sample shows around 620,000 distinct CDR3 sequences, 11% to 15% of them seen only once. CDR3 length equals 14 residues. Germline V gives CDR1 MNHEY, CDR2 SVGAGI. Between the trimmed V and J ends, which lost 4 bases and 6 bases, there was a span of 15 bases.

This rearrangement joins TRBV6-5 to TRBJ1-1; TRBD1 might be the D (6 bases). The origin of this receptor is a woman between 18 and 29 years old with Graves' ophthalmopathy. The sample taken for sequencing was blood. CDR3 in DNA: TGTGCCAGCAGTTCAAAACAGGGTTGGGCTGAAGCTTTCTTT. Protein sequence: CASSSKQGWAEAFF.